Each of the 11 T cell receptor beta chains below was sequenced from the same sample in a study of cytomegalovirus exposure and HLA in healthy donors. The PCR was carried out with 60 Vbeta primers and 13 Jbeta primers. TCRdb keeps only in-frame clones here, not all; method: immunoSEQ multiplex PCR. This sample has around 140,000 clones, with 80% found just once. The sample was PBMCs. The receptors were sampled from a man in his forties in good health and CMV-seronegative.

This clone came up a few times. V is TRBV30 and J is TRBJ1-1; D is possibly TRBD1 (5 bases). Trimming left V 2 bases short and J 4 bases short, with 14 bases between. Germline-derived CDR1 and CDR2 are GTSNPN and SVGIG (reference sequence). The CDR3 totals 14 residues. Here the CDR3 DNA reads TGTGCCTGGAGTAGGGGATCTTGGGGCACTGAAGCTTTCTTT. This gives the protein CAWSRGSWGTEAFF.

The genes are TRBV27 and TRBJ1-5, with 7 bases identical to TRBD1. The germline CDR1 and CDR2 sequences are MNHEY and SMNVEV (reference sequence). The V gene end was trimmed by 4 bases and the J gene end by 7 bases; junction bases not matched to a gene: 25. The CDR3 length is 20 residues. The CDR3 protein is CASSSLVTGKMPPTRQPQHF. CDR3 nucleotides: TGTGCCAGCAGTTCTCTCGTGACAGGGAAGATGCCCCCTACGAGGCAGCCCCAGCATTTT.

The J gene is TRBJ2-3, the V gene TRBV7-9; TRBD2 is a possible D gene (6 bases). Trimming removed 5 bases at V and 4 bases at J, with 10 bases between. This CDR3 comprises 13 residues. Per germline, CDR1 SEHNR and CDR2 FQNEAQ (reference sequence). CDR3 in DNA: TGTGCCAGCAGCGGAGGAGGGGCAGATACGCAGTATTTT. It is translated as CASSGGGADTQYF.

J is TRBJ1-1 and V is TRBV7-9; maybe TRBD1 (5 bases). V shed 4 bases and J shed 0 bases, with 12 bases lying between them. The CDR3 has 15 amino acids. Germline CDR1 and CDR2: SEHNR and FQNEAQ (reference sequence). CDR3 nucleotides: TGTGCCAGCAGCTCCACACGACAGTTGAACACTGAAGCTTTCTTT. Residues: CASSSTRQLNTEAFF. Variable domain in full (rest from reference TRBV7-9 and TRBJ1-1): DTGVSQNPRHKITKRGQNVTFRCDPISEHNRLYWYRQTLGQGPEFLTYFQNEAQLEKSRLLSDRFSAERPKGSFSTLEIQRTEQGDSAMYLCASSSTRQLNTEAFFGQGTRLTVV.

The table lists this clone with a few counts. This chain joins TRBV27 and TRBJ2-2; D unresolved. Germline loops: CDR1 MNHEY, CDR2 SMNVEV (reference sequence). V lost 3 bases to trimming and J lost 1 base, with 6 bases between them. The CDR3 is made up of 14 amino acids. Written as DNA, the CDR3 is TGTGCCAGCAGTTTTAACTTGAACACCGGGGAGCTGTTTTTT. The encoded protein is CASSFNLNTGELFF.

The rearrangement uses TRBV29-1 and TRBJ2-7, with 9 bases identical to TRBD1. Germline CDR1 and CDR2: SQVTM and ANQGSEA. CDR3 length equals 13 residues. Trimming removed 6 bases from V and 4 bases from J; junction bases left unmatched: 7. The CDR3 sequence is CSVWAGQGYEQYF. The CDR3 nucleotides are TGCAGCGTGTGGGCGGGACAGGGATACGAGCAGTACTTC.

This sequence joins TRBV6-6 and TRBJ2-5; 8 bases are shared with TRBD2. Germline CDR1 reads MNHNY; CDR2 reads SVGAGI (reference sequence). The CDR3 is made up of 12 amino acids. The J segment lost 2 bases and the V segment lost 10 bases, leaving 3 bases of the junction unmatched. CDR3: CAIRGGQETQYF. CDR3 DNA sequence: TGTGCCATCCGGGGGGGACAAGAGACCCAGTACTTC.

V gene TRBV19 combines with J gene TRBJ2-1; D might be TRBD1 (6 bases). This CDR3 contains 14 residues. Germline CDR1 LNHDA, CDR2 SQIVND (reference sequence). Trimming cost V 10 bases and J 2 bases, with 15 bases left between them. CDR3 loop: CATRLGAAYNEQFF. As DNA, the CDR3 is TGTGCCACCAGATTGGGGGCCGCCTACAATGAGCAGTTCTTC.

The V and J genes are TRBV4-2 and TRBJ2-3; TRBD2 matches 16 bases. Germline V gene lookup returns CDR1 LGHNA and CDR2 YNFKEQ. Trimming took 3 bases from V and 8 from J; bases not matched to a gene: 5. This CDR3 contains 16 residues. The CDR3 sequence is CASSQQGTSGGVTQYF. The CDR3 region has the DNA TGTGCCAGCAGCCAGCAAGGGACTAGCGGGGGGGTTACGCAGTATTTT.

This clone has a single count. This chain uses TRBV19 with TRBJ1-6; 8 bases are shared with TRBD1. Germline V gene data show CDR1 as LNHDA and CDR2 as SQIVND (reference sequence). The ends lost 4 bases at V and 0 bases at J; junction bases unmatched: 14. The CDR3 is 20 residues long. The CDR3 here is CASSTTGTGISSSYNSPLHF. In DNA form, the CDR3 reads TGTGCCAGTAGTACAACCGGGACAGGAATTTCCAGCTCCTATAATTCACCCCTCCACTTT.

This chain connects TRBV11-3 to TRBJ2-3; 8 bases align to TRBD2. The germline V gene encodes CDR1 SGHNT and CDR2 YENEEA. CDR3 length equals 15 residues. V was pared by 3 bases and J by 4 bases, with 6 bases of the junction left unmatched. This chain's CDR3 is CASSFGGGGADTQYF. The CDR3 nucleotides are TGTGCCAGCAGCTTCGGGGGGGGCGGGGCAGATACGCAGTATTTT. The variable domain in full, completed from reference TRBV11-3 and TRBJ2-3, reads EAGVVQSPRYKIIEKKQPVAFWCNPISGHNTLYWYLQNLGQGPELLIRYENEEAVDDSQLPKDRFSAERLKGVDSTLKIQPAELGDSAVYLCASSFGGGGADTQYFGPGTRLTVL.